This T cell receptor beta chain came from a study of blood T cell repertoires in COVID-19 (TCRdb year 2020). About the full investigation: Samples from collaborators originated in the United States, Italy and Spain and spanned both the acute and convalescent phases of COVID-19. The prospective study material was composed of cDNA or gDNA derived from T cells, B-cell-depleted T cells, or PBMCs. The samples were drawn from two sources: the first 160 participants of the ongoing ImmuneRACE study, and some 1,300 subjects contributed by 6 global collaborators. The dataset comprised deeply sampled blood TCRbeta repertoires from subjects exposed to, actively infected with, or recovered from COVID-19. HLA class I and class II types, where available, came from metadata supplied by the sample provider rather than from assay-based typing. A de-identified subject ID, COVID-19 status, age in years and sex were almost always included in the sample metadata. The repertoires were made available in a free public database intended to serve as a resource for research on the immune response to SARS-CoV-2. Summary of the overall study and its limitations: How much clinical and demographic metadata was included differed by source and by participant, and the metadata was provided uncurated.

Collaborating institutions collected whole blood in K2EDTA tubes following their own protocols. For TCRbeta analysis, collaborators shipped samples in one of three forms: frozen whole blood, isolated PBMCs, or DNA extracted from either of those sample types. On this clone: Its recognized antigen is unknown. No base-level quality is on record; no much larger clone is a single base apart.

The immunoSEQ Assay, a bias-controlled multiplex PCR, was used to amplify TCRbeta CDR3 regions from genomic DNA. Per the original workflow: Within the assay, amplification of reference gene primers was used to estimate how many nucleated cells each sample contained. To quantify the absolute abundance of each unique TCRbeta CDR3 rearrangement, sequence reads were collapsed and filtered. For each sample, productive Simpson clonality was calculated as the square root of Simpson's diversity index over productive rearrangements. The source is immuneACCESS, and TCRdb retained only in-frame sequences with V and J called. Part of the clones is not carried over; for the studies checked, unresolved V genes explain less than half of this, and the remainder is unexplained. The D gene and trimming were derived from the DNA, and the V and J assignments and clone size from that table. In all, the sample holds about 230,000 clones, and 83% of those were seen once. Of the sample, about 7.4% falls within the top ten clones.

The sample comprised peripheral blood. The sequence derives from a woman aged 45-59 years with acute or convalescent COVID-19.

The CDR3 corresponds to CASSQALGPQETQYF. The bases are TGCGCCAGCAGCCAAGCTCTAGGCCCCCAAGAGACCCAGTACTTC. The rearrangement combines TRBV4-3 with TRBJ2-5; no D gene call is confident. V is pared back by 1 base and J by 1 base, with 10 bases lying between the germline termini. Reading from cysteine to phenylalanine, the CDR3 counts 15 amino acids. CDR3 DNA only is kept here, 45 bases in frame from base 1. The germline V gene gives CDR1 as LGHNA and CDR2 as YSLEER.